This T cell receptor (beta chain) stems from a study of cytomegalovirus exposure and HLA in healthy donors. Study outcomes and limitations: Among CMV-associated TCR beta chains, most appeared HLA-restricted in a later analysis. It was reported in a later analysis that an Asian-associated ancestry cluster showed fewer N-insertions than the roughly 620-donor mean.

About this clone itself: As yet, its antigen is unknown.

With 60 Vbeta and 13 Jbeta primers, the PCR was carried out. Here immunoSEQ multiplex PCR was the method, and the copy in TCRdb shows in-frame clones only, minus some. The sample holds about 93,000 clones, around 74% seen once. V shed 4 bases and J 9 bases; nucleotides not matched to a gene: 6. CDR3 length: 15 residues. Germline V CDR1 and CDR2: MRHNA, SNTAGT. Sequencing was carried out using PBMCs. The chain has TRBV6-4 and TRBJ2-1; 13 positions agree with TRBD2. The sequence came from a boy aged 10-17 years in good health and CMV-seronegative. The CDR3 bases are TGTGCCAGCAGTGGAACTAGCGGGGGGGCAGGTGAGCAGTTCTTC. Amino acids: CASSGTSGGAGEQFF.